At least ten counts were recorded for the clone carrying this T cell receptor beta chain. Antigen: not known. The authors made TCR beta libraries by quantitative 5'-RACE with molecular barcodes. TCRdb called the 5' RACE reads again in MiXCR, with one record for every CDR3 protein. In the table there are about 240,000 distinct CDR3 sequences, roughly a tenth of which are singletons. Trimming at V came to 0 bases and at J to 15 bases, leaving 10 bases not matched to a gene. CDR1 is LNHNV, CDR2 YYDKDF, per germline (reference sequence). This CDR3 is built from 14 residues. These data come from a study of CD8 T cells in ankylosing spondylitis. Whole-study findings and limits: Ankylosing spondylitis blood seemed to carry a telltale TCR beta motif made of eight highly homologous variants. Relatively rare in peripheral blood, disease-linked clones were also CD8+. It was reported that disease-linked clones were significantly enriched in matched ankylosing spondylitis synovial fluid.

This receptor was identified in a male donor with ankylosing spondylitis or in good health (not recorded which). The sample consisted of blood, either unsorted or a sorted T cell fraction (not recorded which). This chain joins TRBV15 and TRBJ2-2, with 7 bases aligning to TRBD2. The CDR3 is CATSRDGAGRAVFF. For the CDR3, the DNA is TGTGCCACCAGCAGAGATGGAGCGGGACGAGCTGTGTTTTTT.